This TCR beta chain derives from a study of blood T cell repertoires in COVID-19. About the study: Spain, Italy and the United States supplied samples that represented acute and convalescent COVID-19.

Clones were sequenced by immunoSEQ multiplex PCR, and TCRdb holds only the in-frame ones, with some missing. The sample holds under 70,000 clones, over 75% seen once. Per the germline V gene, CDR1 is MNHEY and CDR2 is SVGAGI. The CDR3 is 14 amino acids. V was shortened by 6 bases and J by 1 base, with 12 bases between the two germline ends. This TCR was sampled from a woman aged 18-29 years with acute or convalescent COVID-19. Source material: peripheral blood. V is TRBV6-5 and J is TRBJ1-1; tentatively, D is TRBD1 (6 bases). Here the CDR3 DNA reads TGTGCCAGCAGACGGGGGGCTGGGAACACTGAAGCTTTCTTT. It codes for CASRRGAGNTEAFF.